What follows are 13 T cell receptor beta chains derived from one specimen sequenced in a study of radiation and T cells in renal cell carcinoma. Documented time point: blood 2 weeks post-SBRT. The treatment denotes: 15 Gy SBRT to primary tumor, nephrectomy 4 weeks later. Clones were read by immunoSEQ multiplex PCR, and TCRdb kept only the in-frame ones, dropping some. Of roughly 130,000 clones in the sample, roughly 91% are singletons; the top ten hold almost 6%. Specimen: blood, collected from a patient whose treatment included radiotherapy and nephrectomy. The source is a woman aged 65 to 85 with renal cell carcinoma.

In nucleotides, the CDR3 is TGCAGTGCTCCCTTGGCGGATACGCAGTATTTT. The encoded protein is CSAPLADTQYF. The gene calls are TRBV20-1 and TRBJ2-3, with D hard to call. V was clipped by 5 bases and J by 6 bases, with 9 bases between them. CDR3 length equals 11 residues. Germline-derived CDR1 and CDR2 are DFQATT and SNEGSKA (reference sequence).

The chain links TRBV10-3 to TRBJ1-5, with 9 bases matching TRBD1. Germline CDR1 reads ENHRY; CDR2 reads SYGVKD. This CDR3 is 15 amino acids long. V shed 3 bases and J 7 bases; nucleotides not matched to a gene: 7. CDR3 loop: CAISETTGGGQPQHF. The CDR3 DNA reads TGTGCCATCAGTGAAACCACAGGGGGCGGACAGCCCCAGCATTTT.

The genes are TRBV27 and TRBJ1-6; maybe TRBD1 (6 bases). Germline V gene lookup returns CDR1 MNHEY and CDR2 SMNVEV (reference sequence). This CDR3 contains 15 residues. Deletions cut 3 bases from V and 8 bases from J, with 14 bases between. The CDR3 loop is CASSFQLDRYSPLHF. The CDR3 DNA is TGTGCCAGCAGTTTTCAGTTGGACAGATATTCACCCCTCCACTTT.

This chain joins TRBV10-3 and TRBJ1-4; 8 bases line up with TRBD1. The CDR3 is made up of 12 amino acids. CDR1 and CDR2 (germline): ENHRY, SYGVKD. V shed 6 bases, J shed 6 bases, and the junction held 0 bases outside the gene matches. CDR3 coding DNA: TGTGCCATCAGGACAGGGGATGAAAAACTGTTTTTT. Its protein product is CAIRTGDEKLFF.

The V gene is TRBV5-4, the J gene TRBJ2-7; 12 bases are a match to TRBD2. The V gene's germline CDR1 is SGHNT and CDR2 YYREEE (reference sequence). The length of the CDR3 is 16 residues. V shed 3 bases and J 7 bases; nucleotides not matched to a gene: 11. The CDR3 spells CASSSQRLAGAHEQYF. Written as DNA, the CDR3 is TGTGCCAGCAGCTCCCAGCGACTAGCGGGGGCCCATGAGCAGTACTTC.

The chain recombines TRBV5-6 with TRBJ2-7; D is undetermined. V was cut by 0 bases and J by 7 bases, with 17 bases left in between. The CDR3 covers 15 residues. Germline-derived CDR1 and CDR2 are SGHDT and YYEEEE. DNA of the CDR3: TGTGCCAGCAGCTTGGTTCAAGGCCTAAGACGGGAGCAGTACTTC. This codes for CASSLVQGLRREQYF. Full variable domain (remainder filled in from reference TRBV5-6 and TRBJ2-7): DAGVTQSPTHLIKTRGQQVTLRCSPKSGHDTVSWYQQALGQGPQFIFQYYEEEERQRGNFPDRFSGHQFPNYSSELNVNALLLGDSALYLCASSLVQGLRREQYFGPGTRLTVT.

The V and J genes are TRBV2 and TRBJ1-3; no firm D call. Trimming took 6 bases from V and 3 from J, leaving 12 bases between them. The CDR3 runs to 14 residues. Germline assignment: CDR1 SNHLY and CDR2 FYNNEI. CDR3 in amino acids: CASSVGLFGNTIYF. In DNA form, the CDR3 reads TGTGCCAGCAGCGTCGGGCTTTTTGGAAACACCATATATTTT.

The V call is TRBV7-9, the J call TRBJ2-3; D possibly uses TRBD1 or TRBD2 (5 bases each). V was shortened by 5 bases and J by 5 bases, with 11 bases between the two germline ends. This CDR3 contains 13 residues. Germline V gene data show CDR1 as SEHNR and CDR2 as FQNEAQ (reference sequence). CDR3: CASSLGTLDTQYF. The CDR3 nucleotides are TGTGCCAGCAGCCTAGGGACCCTAGATACGCAGTATTTT.

This sequence joins TRBV7-2 and TRBJ2-6; the D is unclear. Germline CDR1 is SGHTA and CDR2 is FQGNSA. The CDR3 is made up of 15 amino acids. V lost 2 bases and J 0 bases, leaving 5 bases between the germline ends. CDR3 amino acids: CASSLSNSGANVLTF. In nucleotides, the CDR3 is TGTGCCAGCAGCTTAAGCAACTCTGGGGCCAACGTCCTGACTTTC.

This rearrangement joins TRBV4-3 to TRBJ2-5; TRBD2 agrees at 11 bases. CDR1 is LGHNA and CDR2 is YSLEER in the germline V gene. This CDR3 has 16 amino acids. Trimming cost V 2 bases and J 2 bases; bases outside gene matches: 4. The CDR3 loop reads CASSQLRLAGQETQYF. CDR3 sequence (DNA): TGCGCCAGCAGCCAACTACGACTAGCGGGGCAAGAGACCCAGTACTTC.

This clone has a single count. V usage is TRBV5-6 and J usage is TRBJ1-1; D gene unclear. This CDR3 is built from 15 residues. V lost 2 bases to trimming and J lost 2 bases, with 13 bases between them. CDR1 is SGHDT, CDR2 YYEEEE, per germline. The chain's CDR3 is CASSFPYLKNTEAFF. Written as DNA, the CDR3 is TGTGCCAGCAGCTTTCCCTATCTTAAAAACACTGAAGCTTTCTTT.

V and J are TRBV4-2 and TRBJ2-2, with D unclear. This CDR3 has 14 amino acids. Deletions cut 0 bases from V and 6 bases from J, with 8 bases between. Germline values: CDR1 LGHNA, CDR2 YNFKEQ. DNA for the CDR3: TGTGCCAGCAGCCAAGATCCGGCAGCCGGGGAGCTGTTTTTT. This codes for CASSQDPAAGELFF.

The chain recombines TRBV19 with TRBJ2-7; 9 bases match TRBD1. Trimming cost V 5 bases and J 3 bases; bases outside gene matches: 5. The CDR3 runs to 14 residues. Germline V lookup: CDR1 LNHDA, CDR2 SQIVND (reference sequence). DNA for the CDR3: TGTGCCAGTAGTCCACCGGGACAGGGCTACGAGCAGTACTTC. Translating it yields CASSPPGQGYEQYF.